A selection of T cell receptor beta chains follows, all from one sample in a study of blood T cell repertoires in COVID-19. The repertoire was sequenced with immunoSEQ multiplex PCR; TCRdb's copy has only in-frame clones and lacks some. The data contain around 86,000 clones, about four fifths of them singletons. Source material: peripheral blood. These receptors all stem from a human donor in a cohort sampled during active COVID-19. The CDR3 runs from the conserved cysteine through the conserved F or W. D genes are given only for firm matches. Only some rows state a clone size, as once, few, many or a class for expanded clones.

cdr3_nt cdr3_aa clone_size d_call j_call v_call
TGTGCCAGTCAACAGGGGATTTCCTACGAGCAGTACTTC CASQQGISYEQYF . TRBD1 TRBJ2-7 TRBV28
TGTGCCAGCAGCCCCCCAGGGGGCTATGGCTACACCTTC CASSPPGGYGYTF . TRBD1 TRBJ1-2 TRBV5-4
TGTGCCAGTAGTCCCCGAAGGGGGGACAGGGTGAAGGCGTTTTTT CASSPRRGDRVKAFF . TRBD1 TRBJ1-4 TRBV19
TGCGCCAGCAGCTTACAAGGACAGGGCCTCACCGGGGAGCTGTTTTTT CASSLQGQGLTGELFF . TRBD1 TRBJ2-2 TRBV5-1
TGCGCCAGCAGGGGTTGGGAGGGGGGGGGCACTGAAGCTTTCTTT CASRGWEGGGTEAFF . . TRBJ1-1 TRBV5-1
TGTGCCATCAGTGAGTCAGCTAGCTACAATGAGCAGTTCTTC CAISESASYNEQFF . . TRBJ2-1 TRBV10-3
TGCGCCAGCAGCCTCGGGGGGGGCTATGGCTACACCTTC CASSLGGGYGYTF . . TRBJ1-2 TRBV5-1
TGCGCCAGCAGCTTGGCGCGGGCGAACACTGAAGCTTTCTTT CASSLARANTEAFF . . TRBJ1-1 TRBV5-1
TGTGCCAGCATAGGGTCTAGCGGGAATGCAGATACGCAGTATTTT CASIGSSGNADTQYF . TRBD2 TRBJ2-3 TRBV6-5
TGTGCCAGCAGTTTCTCCAGCCGCCCCAGACTATTCTCCTACAATGAGCAGTTCTTC CASSFSSRPRLFSYNEQFF . . TRBJ2-1 TRBV6-2/TRBV6-3
TGTGCCAGCAGTGAAGGGAAGACTAGTCAGCCCCAGCATTTT CASSEGKTSQPQHF . . TRBJ1-5 TRBV6-1
TGTGCCAGCAGCCAAGGCCCCCCGGGGGGAGGAAACACCATATATTTT CASSQGPPGGGNTIYF . . TRBJ1-3 TRBV14
TGTGCCACCAGCAGAGAGAGAGGGGAGAGGGACAATCCCTCCTACGAGCAGTACTTC CATSRERGERDNPSYEQYF . . TRBJ2-7 TRBV15
TGTGCCAGCAGCTCCGCCCGACAGGATTCTAATGAAAAACTGTTTTTT CASSSARQDSNEKLFF . . TRBJ1-4 TRBV5-4
TGCGCCAGCAGCACCCGCCAGGGGTCTGGCTATGGCTACACCTTC CASSTRQGSGYGYTF . . TRBJ1-2 TRBV5-1
TGTGCCAGCAGGATTCCGAGCGGTGAGCAGTTCTTC CASRIPSGEQFF . . TRBJ2-1 TRBV6-5
TGCGCCAGCAGCTTGGCGCCTGGACAGGGGGCCCACGAGCAGTACTTC CASSLAPGQGAHEQYF . TRBD1 TRBJ2-7 TRBV5-1
TGTGCCAGCCGACGGGAGGACAGGGGAGGCTACACCTTC CASRREDRGGYTF . TRBD1 TRBJ1-2 TRBV12-3/TRBV12-4
TGTGCCAGCAGAAATCAGGGGATATATAGCAATCAGCCCCAGCATTTT CASRNQGIYSNQPQHF . . TRBJ1-5 TRBV27
TGTGCCAGTAGTCCGAGGACAGTTAGCAATCAGCCCCAGCATTTT CASSPRTVSNQPQHF . . TRBJ1-5 TRBV19
TGTGCCAGCTTCCCGGATTGGGCCCAAGAGACCCAGTACTTC CASFPDWAQETQYF . . TRBJ2-5 TRBV18
TGTGCCAGCGCAAAGACCGGGACTAGCTTTGAGACCCAGTACTTC CASAKTGTSFETQYF once TRBD2 TRBJ2-5 TRBV5-4
TGCGCCAGCAGCTTGGCCGTAGGTGGGACAGGGAACGAGCAGTACTTC CASSLAVGGTGNEQYF . TRBD1 TRBJ2-7 TRBV5-1
TGCGCCAGCAGTGAGCAGGGCGGCACTGAAGCTTTCTTT CASSEQGGTEAFF . . TRBJ1-1 TRBV10-2
TGTGCCAGCAGCCTTTACAGGGACACTGAAGCTTTCTTT CASSLYRDTEAFF . . TRBJ1-1 TRBV3-1/TRBV3-2
TGTGCCAGTAGTGTTCAGGGCAACGGGGAGCTGTTTTTT CASSVQGNGELFF few . TRBJ2-2 TRBV19
TGTGCCAGCAGCCCCCGGTTAGGGACTACTTTCGAGCAGTACTTC CASSPRLGTTFEQYF . TRBD2 TRBJ2-7 TRBV14
TGTGCTAGTGGTTTGAGGCTAGCGGGGGCCGGCTCCTACAATGAGCAGTTCTTC CASGLRLAGAGSYNEQFF few TRBD2 TRBJ2-1 TRBV12-5
TGTGCCAGCAGCGTAGACGGGACAGGGGGGTTAGAAGCTTTCTTT CASSVDGTGGLEAFF . TRBD1 TRBJ1-1 TRBV9
TGTGCCAGCAGTGAAATCCGGGGGTATACTGAAGCTTTCTTT CASSEIRGYTEAFF . . TRBJ1-1 TRBV2
TGCGCCAGCAGCGGGACAGGGGCAAAGAAGAATTCACCCCTCCACTTT CASSGTGAKKNSPLHF few TRBD1 TRBJ1-6 TRBV4-1
TGTGCCAGCAGTGTTTTTGGGACTAGCGGGGGTGAGCAGTTCTTC CASSVFGTSGGEQFF once TRBD2 TRBJ2-1 TRBV2
TGTGCCAGCAGTTACCTCCCGAAGGGGCAGCCCCAGCATTTT CASSYLPKGQPQHF . . TRBJ1-5 TRBV6-6
TGTGCCAGCAGCTCTAGACAGGGGGCAAACGAGCAGTACTTC CASSSRQGANEQYF . TRBD1 TRBJ2-7 TRBV11-2
TGTGCCAGCAGCACGGACTACCCAGATACGCAGTATTTT CASSTDYPDTQYF . . TRBJ2-3 TRBV7-9
TGTGCCAGCAGACGAACCAGGGGATCGGAGACCCAGTACTTC CASRRTRGSETQYF . . TRBJ2-5 TRBV2
TGTGCCTGGACTAGAGGGGGTTTGGGGAACACTGAAGCTTTCTTT CAWTRGGLGNTEAFF . . TRBJ1-1 TRBV30
TGTGCCAGCAGCTCAGAACAGGGGGCCTCCTACGAGCAGTACTTC CASSSEQGASYEQYF few TRBD1 TRBJ2-7 TRBV5-4
TGTGCCAGCAGCCAAGCGGGGGGCGGCCCCTACGAGCAGTACTTC CASSQAGGGPYEQYF . . TRBJ2-7 TRBV3-1/TRBV3-2
TGTGCCAGCAGCCTCCGGGACAGATCCTCCTACGAGCAGTACTTC CASSLRDRSSYEQYF few TRBD1 TRBJ2-7 TRBV27
TGTGCCAGCGGGGAAACTCGGGGTAATGCCACCTACGAGCAGTACTTC CASGETRGNATYEQYF . . TRBJ2-7 TRBV9
TGTGCCAGCAGCAAAGTGGCCCCAGGGCAGGCCTACGAGCAGTACTTC CASSKVAPGQAYEQYF . . TRBJ2-7 TRBV21-1
. CASSSSDSYEQYF . . TRBJ2-7 TRBV6-6
TGTGCCAGCGGTGATTTCAGGGTCCCCGAGCAGTACTTC CASGDFRVPEQYF . . TRBJ2-7 TRBV12-3/TRBV12-4
TGCGCCAGCAGCTTGATAAGCACAGGCACTGAAGCTTTCTTT CASSLISTGTEAFF . . TRBJ1-1 TRBV5-1
TGTGCCAGCACCGTACAGGGGGCTTCCTTAGATACGCAGTATTTT CASTVQGASLDTQYF . TRBD1 TRBJ2-3 TRBV28
TGTGCCAGCAGCCCAAGAAGTACAGGGCCGGGTTCACCCCTCCACTTT CASSPRSTGPGSPLHF . . TRBJ1-6 TRBV7-8
TGTGCCAGCAGCTCTCTCGACGCACAGGGCAATCAGCCCCAGCATTTT CASSSLDAQGNQPQHF . . TRBJ1-5 TRBV7-8
TGTGCCAGTTCCGGGACTAGCGGGAGGCCGGCCTCCTACAATGAGCAGTTCTTC CASSGTSGRPASYNEQFF . TRBD2 TRBJ2-1 TRBV19
TGTGCCTGGAGAGTTGTGAGACTAAGTGATACGCAGTATTTT CAWRVVRLSDTQYF . . TRBJ2-3 TRBV30
TGTGCCAGCTCCGGGGACAGGGTGAACTATGGCTACACCTTC CASSGDRVNYGYTF . TRBD1 TRBJ1-2 TRBV18
TGTGCCAGTCTACAGAGGACAGGGAAATATCTGGAGACCCAGTACTTC CASLQRTGKYLETQYF . TRBD1 TRBJ2-5 TRBV28
TGTGCCAGTAGTATAGGAGGCAGGGGAGAGGGTCAGCCCCAGCATTTT CASSIGGRGEGQPQHF . . TRBJ1-5 TRBV19
TGTGCCAGCAGCTTAGGGATAGCGGGGGGGCCGGTGGATGAGCAGTTCTTC CASSLGIAGGPVDEQFF . TRBD2 TRBJ2-1 TRBV11-3
TGTGCCAGCGAAGCGGGACTATACGAGCAGTACTTC CASEAGLYEQYF . TRBD2 TRBJ2-7 TRBV28
TGTGCCAGCAGATACCAGGGCCAGCCCCAGCATTTT CASRYQGQPQHF few . TRBJ1-5 TRBV6-2/TRBV6-3
TGTGCCAGCTCACCACGCGGGGGCGCTGGGGCCAACGTCCTGACTTTC CASSPRGGAGANVLTF . . TRBJ2-6 TRBV18
TGTGCCATCAGTGCAATCACTGAAGCTTTCTTT CAISAITEAFF few . TRBJ1-1 TRBV10-3
TGTGCCAGCAGCTTCCGAGTGAACACTGAAGCTTTCTTT CASSFRVNTEAFF . . TRBJ1-1 TRBV3-1/TRBV3-2
TGTGCCAGCAGTGGTGGGACAGGGGGCGTTGGAAATCAGCCCCAGCATTTT CASSGGTGGVGNQPQHF . TRBD1 TRBJ1-5 TRBV2